This TCR beta chain is drawn from a study of T cells after somatic rescue of genetic block (dated by TCRdb to the early 2020s). A note on the overall study: What the study looked at was long-term robustness, specifically in a T-cell system that came about through somatic rescue of a genetic block in T-cell development.

The library was built by means of the immunoSEQ multiplex PCR assay. TCRdb retrieved this table from immuneACCESS and kept in-frame rearrangements only. Not all clones are present; in checked studies, unresolved V genes account for under half, and no reason is known for the remainder. The sample table contains about 110,000 clones; only one count was recorded for 90% to 95% of them. The ten top clones hold approximately 1.4% of the sample. The germline V gene provides CDR1 LGHNT and CDR2 FRNRAP. Trimming at the junction amounts to 5 bases on V and 1 base on J, and the germline ends lie 14 bases apart. The CDR3, from cysteine to phenylalanine, totals 15 residues. The sequence is cut down to CDR3 DNA, 45 bases in frame from base 1. As regards this clone: Its antigen has not been determined. There are no base qualities to consult, and no much larger clone falls within one base.

This sequence was found in a woman aged 18-30 years. The chain is encoded by TRBV12-5 joined to TRBJ1-1, with the D gene too uncertain to name. What was sequenced was peripheral blood mononuclear cells (PBMCs). The CDR3 corresponds to CASGPNTVPNTEAFF. The DNA sequence is given as TGTGCTAGTGGTCCCAACACGGTTCCGAACACTGAAGCTTTCTTT.